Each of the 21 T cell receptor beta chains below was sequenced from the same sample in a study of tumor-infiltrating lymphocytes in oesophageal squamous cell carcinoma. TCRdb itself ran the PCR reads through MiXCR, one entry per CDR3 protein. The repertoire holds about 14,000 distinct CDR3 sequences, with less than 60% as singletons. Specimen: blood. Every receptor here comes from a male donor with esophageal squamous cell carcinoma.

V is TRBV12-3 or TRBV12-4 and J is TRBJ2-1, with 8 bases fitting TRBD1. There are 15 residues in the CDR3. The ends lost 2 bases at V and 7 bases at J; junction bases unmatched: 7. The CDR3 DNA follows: TGTGCCAGCAGTTTAAGGCAGGGGGCTGAAAATGAGCAGTTCTTC. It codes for CASSLRQGAENEQFF.

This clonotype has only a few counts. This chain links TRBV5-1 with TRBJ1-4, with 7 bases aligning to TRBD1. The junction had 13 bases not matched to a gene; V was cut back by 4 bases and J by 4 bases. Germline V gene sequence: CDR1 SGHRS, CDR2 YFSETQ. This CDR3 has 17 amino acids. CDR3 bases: TGCGCCAGCAGCCCGCGGGCAGGGGGTAGGAGTAATGAAAAACTGTTTTTT. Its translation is CASSPRAGGRSNEKLFF.

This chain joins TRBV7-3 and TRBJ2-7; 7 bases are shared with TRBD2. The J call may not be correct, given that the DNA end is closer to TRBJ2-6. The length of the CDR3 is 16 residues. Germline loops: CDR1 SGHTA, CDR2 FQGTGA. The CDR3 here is CASSLSAGAGANVLTF. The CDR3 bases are TGTGCCAGCAGCTTAAGTGCGGGAGCTGGGGCCAACGTCCTGACTTTC.

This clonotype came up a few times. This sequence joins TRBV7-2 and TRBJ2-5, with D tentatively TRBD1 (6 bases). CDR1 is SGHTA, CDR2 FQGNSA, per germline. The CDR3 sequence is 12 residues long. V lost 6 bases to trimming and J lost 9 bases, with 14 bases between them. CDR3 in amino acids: CASSPDAGAQYF. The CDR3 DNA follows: TGTGCCAGCAGTCCAGACGCAGGGGCCCAGTACTTC.

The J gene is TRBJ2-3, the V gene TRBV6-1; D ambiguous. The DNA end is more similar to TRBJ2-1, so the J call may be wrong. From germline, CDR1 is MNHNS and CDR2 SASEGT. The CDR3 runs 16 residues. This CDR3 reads CASTTHKLSSYNEQFF. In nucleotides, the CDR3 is TGTGCCAGCACCACACACAAGCTCAGCTCCTACAATGAGCAGTTCTTC.

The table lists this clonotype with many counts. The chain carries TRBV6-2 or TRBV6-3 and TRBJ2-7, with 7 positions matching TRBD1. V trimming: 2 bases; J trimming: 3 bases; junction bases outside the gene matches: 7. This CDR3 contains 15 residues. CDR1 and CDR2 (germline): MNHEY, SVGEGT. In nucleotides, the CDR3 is TGTGCCAGCAGTTACCCCGACAGGGCTGGCTACGAGCAGTACTTC. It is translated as CASSYPDRAGYEQYF.

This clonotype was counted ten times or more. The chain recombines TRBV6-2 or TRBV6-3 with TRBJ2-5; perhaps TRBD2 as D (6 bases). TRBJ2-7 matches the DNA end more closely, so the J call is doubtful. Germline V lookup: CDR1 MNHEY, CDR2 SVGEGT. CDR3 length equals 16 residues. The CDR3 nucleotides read TGTGCCAGCCAAGGTCTACTAGAAGGCCGGAGGGGCGAGCAGTACTTC. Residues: CASQGLLEGRRGEQYF.

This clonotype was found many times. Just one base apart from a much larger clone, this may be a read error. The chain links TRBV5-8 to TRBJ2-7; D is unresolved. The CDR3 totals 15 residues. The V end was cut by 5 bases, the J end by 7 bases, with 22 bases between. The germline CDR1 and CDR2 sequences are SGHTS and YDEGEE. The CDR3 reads CASSPTNLIDDEQYF. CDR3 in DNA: TGTGCCAGCAGTCCCACTAATCTCATAGACGATGAGCAGTACTTC.

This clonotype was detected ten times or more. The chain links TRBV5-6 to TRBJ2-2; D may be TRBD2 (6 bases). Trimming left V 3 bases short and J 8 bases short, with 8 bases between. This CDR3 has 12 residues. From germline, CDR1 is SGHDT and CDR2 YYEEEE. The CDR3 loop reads CASSSLAGELFF. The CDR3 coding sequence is TGTGCCAGCAGCTCCCTAGCGGGGGAGCTGTTTTTT.

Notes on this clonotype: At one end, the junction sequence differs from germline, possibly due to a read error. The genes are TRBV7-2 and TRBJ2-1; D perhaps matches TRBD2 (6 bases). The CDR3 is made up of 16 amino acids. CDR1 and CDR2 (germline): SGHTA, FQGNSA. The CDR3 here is CASSPRGSGPGDEHFF. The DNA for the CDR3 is TGTGCCAGCAGCCCTCGGGGTAGCGGACCAGGCGATGAGCACTTCTTC.

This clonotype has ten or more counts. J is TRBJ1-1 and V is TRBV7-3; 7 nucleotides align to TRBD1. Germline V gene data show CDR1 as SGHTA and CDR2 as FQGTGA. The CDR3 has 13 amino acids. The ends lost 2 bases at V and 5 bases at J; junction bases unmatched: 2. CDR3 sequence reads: CASSLSRGTEAFF. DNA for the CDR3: TGTGCCAGCAGCTTATCCAGGGGGACTGAAGCTTTCTTT.

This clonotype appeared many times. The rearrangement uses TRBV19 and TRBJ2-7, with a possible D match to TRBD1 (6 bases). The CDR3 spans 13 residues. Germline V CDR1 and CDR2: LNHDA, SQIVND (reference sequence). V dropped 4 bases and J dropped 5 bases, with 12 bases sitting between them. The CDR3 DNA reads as TGTGCCAGTAGTAATTACAGGGTTGACGAGCAGTACTTC. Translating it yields CASSNYRVDEQYF. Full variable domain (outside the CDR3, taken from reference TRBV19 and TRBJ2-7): DGGITQSPKYLFRKEGQNVTLSCEQNLNHDAMYWYRQDPGQGLRLIYYSQIVNDFQKGDIAEGYSVSREKKESFPLTVTSAQKNPTAFYLCASSNYRVDEQYFGPGTRLTVT.

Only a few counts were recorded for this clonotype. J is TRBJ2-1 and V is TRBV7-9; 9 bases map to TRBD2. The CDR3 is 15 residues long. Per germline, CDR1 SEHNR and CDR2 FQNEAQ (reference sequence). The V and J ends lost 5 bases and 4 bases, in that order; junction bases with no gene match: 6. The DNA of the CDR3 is TGTGCCAGCAGCCCCCGGACTAGCGTGTACAATGAGCAGTTCTTC. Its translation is CASSPRTSVYNEQFF.

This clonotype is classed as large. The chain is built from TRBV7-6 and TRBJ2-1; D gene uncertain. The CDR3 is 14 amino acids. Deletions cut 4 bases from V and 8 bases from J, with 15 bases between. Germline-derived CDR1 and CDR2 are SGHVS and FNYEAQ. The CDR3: CASSSRPDGDEQFF. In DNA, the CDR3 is TGTGCCAGCAGCTCGAGACCCGATGGGGATGAGCAGTTCTTC.

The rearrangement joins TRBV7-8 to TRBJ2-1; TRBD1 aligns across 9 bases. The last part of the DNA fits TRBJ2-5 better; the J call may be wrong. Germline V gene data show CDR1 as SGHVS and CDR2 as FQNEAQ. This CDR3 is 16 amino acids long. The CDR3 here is CASTIGLGQGQETQYF. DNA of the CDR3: TGTGCCAGCACCATAGGGTTAGGACAGGGGCAAGAGACCCAGTACTTC.

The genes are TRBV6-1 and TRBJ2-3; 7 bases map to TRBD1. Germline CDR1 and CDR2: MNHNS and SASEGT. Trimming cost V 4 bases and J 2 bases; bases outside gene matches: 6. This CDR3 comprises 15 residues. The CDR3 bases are TGTGCCAGCAGTGGTACAGGGACAGACACAGATACGCAGTATTTT. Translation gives CASSGTGTDTDTQYF.

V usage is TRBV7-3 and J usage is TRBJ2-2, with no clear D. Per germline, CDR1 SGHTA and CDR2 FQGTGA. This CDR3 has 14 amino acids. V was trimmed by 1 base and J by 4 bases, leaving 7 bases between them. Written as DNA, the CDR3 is TGTGCCAGCAGCTTAATCGACGGCACCGGGGAGCTGTTTTTT. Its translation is CASSLIDGTGELFF.

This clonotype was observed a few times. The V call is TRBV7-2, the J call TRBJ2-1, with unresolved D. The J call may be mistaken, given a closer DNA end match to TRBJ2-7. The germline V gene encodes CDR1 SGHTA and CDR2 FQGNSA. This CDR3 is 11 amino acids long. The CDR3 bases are TGTGCCAGCAGTCTCCACTACGAGCAGTACTTC. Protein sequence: CASSLHYEQYF.

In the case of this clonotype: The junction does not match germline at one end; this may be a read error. CDR3 in amino acids: CASSLTVSSEQYF. In DNA, the CDR3 is TGTGCCAGCAGCTTAACAGTATCCTCCGAGCAGTACTTC. This chain joins TRBV7-6 and TRBJ2-1; D is unresolved. Near its end, the DNA agrees better with TRBJ2-7, so the J call may be wrong. Germline-derived CDR1 and CDR2 are SGHVS and FNYEAQ. The CDR3 extends over 13 amino acids.

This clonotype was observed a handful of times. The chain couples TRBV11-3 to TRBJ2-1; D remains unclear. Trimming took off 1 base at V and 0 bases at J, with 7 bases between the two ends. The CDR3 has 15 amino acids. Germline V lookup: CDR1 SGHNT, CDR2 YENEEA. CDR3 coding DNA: TGTGCCAGCAGCTTAGGGTCAAGCTCCTACAATGAGCAGTTCTTC. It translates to CASSLGSSSYNEQFF.

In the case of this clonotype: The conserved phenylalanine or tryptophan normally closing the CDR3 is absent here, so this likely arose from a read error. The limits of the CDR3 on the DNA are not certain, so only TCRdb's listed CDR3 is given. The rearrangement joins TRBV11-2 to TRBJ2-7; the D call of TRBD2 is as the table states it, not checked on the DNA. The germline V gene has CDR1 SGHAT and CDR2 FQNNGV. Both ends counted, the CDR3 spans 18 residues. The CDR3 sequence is CASSLNPGLVHYGYTFGS.